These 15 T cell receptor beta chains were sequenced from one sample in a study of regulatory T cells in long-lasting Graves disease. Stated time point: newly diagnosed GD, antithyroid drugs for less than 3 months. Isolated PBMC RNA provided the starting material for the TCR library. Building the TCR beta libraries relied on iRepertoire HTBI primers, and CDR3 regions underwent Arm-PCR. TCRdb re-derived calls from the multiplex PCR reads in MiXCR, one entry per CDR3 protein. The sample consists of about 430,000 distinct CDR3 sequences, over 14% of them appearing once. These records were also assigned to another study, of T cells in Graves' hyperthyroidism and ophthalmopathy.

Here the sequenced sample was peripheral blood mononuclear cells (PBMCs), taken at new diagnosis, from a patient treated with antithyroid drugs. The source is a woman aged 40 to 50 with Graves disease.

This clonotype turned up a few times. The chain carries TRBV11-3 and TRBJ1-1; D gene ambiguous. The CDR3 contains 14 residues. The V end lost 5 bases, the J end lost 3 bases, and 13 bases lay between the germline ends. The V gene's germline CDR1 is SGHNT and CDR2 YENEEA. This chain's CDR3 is CASSRRSGHTEAFF. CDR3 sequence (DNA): TGTGCCAGCAGCAGACGTTCTGGGCACACTGAAGCTTTCTTT.

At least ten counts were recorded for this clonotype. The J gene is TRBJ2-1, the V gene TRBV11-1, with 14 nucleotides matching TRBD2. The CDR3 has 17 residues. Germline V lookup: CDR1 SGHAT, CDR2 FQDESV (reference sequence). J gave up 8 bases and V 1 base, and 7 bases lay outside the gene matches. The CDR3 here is CASSLGPTSGRADEQFF. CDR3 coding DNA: TGTGCCAGCAGCTTAGGGCCGACTAGCGGGAGGGCCGATGAGCAGTTCTTC.

The DNA for the CDR3 is TGTGCCAGCTCACCAACGCTGAGCTCCTACGAGCAGTACTTC. This encodes CASSPTLSSYEQYF. The chain combines TRBV18 with TRBJ2-7; unclear D gene. This CDR3 region has 14 residues. Trimming took off 2 bases at V and 0 bases at J, with 8 bases between the two ends. Germline V gene lookup returns CDR1 KGHSH and CDR2 LQKENI.

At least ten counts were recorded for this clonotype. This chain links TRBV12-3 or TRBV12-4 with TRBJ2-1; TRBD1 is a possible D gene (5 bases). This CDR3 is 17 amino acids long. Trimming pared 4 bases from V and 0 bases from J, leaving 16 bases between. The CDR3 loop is CASSWGRAKSSYNEQFF. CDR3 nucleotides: TGTGCCAGCAGTTGGGGCAGGGCGAAGAGCTCCTACAATGAGCAGTTCTTC.

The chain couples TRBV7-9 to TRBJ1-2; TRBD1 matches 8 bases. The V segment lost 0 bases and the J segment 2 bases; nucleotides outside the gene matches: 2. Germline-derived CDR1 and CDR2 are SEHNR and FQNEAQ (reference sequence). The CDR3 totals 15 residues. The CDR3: CASSLARGRNYGYTF. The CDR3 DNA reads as TGTGCCAGCAGCTTAGCCAGGGGGCGGAACTATGGCTACACCTTC. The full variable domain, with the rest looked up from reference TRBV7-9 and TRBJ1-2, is DTGVSQNPRHKITKRGQNVTFRCDPISEHNRLYWYRQTLGQGPEFLTYFQNEAQLEKSRLLSDRFSAERPKGSFSTLEIQRTEQGDSAMYLCASSLARGRNYGYTFGSGTRLTVV.

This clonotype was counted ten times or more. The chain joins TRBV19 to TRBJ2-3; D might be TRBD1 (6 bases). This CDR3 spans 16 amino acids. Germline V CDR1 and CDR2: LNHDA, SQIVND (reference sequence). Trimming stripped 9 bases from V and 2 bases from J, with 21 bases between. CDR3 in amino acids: CASKPGHSRVTDTQYF. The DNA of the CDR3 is TGTGCCAGCAAACCGGGACACTCAAGGGTCACAGATACGCAGTATTTT.

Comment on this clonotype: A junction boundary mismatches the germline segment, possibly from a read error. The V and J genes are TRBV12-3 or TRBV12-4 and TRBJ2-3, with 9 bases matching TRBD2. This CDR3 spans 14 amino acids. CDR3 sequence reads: CASRVSGSRDTQYF. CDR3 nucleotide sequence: TGTGCCAGCAGGGTTAGCGGGAGCAGAGATACGCAGTATTTT.

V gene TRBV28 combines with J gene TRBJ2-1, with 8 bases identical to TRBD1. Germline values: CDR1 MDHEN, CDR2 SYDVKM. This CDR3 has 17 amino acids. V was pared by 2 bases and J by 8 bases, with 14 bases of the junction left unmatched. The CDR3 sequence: CASSLRSLTGAHDEQFF. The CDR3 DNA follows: TGTGCCAGCAGTTTAAGGAGCCTGACAGGGGCGCACGATGAGCAGTTCTTC.

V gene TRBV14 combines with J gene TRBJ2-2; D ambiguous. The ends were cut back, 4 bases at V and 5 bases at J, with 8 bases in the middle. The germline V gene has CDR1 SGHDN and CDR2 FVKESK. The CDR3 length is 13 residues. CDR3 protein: CASSPQATGELFF. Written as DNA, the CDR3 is TGTGCCAGCAGCCCCCAGGCGACCGGGGAGCTGTTTTTT.

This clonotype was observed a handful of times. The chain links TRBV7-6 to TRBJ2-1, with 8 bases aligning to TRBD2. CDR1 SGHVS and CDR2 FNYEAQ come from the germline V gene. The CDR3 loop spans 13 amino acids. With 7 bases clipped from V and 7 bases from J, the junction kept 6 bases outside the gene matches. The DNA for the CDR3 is TGTGCCAGCACCGACGGGGGGGCTAATGAGCAGTTCTTC. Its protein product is CASTDGGANEQFF.

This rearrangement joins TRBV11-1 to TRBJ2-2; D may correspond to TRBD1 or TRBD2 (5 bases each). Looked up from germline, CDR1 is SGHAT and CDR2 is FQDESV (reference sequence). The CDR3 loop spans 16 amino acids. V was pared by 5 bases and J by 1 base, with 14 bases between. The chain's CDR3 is CASSPGRAGNTGELFF. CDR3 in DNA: TGTGCCAGCAGCCCGGGGCGGGCCGGGAACACCGGGGAGCTGTTTTTT.

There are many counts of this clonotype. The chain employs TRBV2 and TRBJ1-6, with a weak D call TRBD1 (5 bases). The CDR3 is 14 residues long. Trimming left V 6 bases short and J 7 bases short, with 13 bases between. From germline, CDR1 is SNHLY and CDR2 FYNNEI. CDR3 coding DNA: TGTGCCAGCAGAAGGGGCTTGGAGAATTCACCCCTCCACTTT. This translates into CASRRGLENSPLHF. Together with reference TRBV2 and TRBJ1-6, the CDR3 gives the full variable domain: EPEVTQTPSHQVTQMGQEVILRCVPISNHLYFYWYRQILGQKVEFLVSFYNNEISEKSEIFDDQFSVERPDGSNFTLKIRSTKLEDSAMYFCASRRGLENSPLHFGNGTRLTVT.

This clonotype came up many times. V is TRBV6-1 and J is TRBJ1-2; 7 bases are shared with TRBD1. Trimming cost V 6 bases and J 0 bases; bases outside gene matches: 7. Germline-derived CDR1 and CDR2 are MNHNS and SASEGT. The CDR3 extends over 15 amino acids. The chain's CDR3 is CASSPGTVTNYGYTF. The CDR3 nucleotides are TGTGCCAGCAGCCCTGGGACAGTGACTAACTATGGCTACACCTTC.

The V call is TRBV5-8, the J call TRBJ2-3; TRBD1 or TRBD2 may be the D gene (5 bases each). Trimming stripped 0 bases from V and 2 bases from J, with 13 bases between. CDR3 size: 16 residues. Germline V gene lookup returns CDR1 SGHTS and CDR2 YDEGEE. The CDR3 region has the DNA TGTGCCAGCAGCTTGGGGGGGTTAGTCCTCACAGATACGCAGTATTTT. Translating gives CASSLGGLVLTDTQYF.

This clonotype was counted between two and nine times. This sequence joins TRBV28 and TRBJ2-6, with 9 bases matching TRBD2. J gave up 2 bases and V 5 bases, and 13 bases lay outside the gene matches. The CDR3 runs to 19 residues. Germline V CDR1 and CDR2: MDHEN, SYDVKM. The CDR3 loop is CASSILSAGGPPGANVLTF. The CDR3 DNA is TGTGCCAGCAGTATACTTTCGGCGGGAGGGCCCCCTGGGGCCAACGTCCTGACTTTC.